Shown below are 32 T cell receptor beta chains from a single sample sequenced in a study of T cells in Graves' hyperthyroidism and ophthalmopathy. TCR beta CDR3 regions were amplified from RNA transcripts. HTBI primers drove first-round RT-PCR of the TCR CDR3. MiXCR was run by TCRdb on the multiplex PCR reads, yielding one entry per CDR3 protein. Of some 800,000 distinct CDR3 sequences listed, approximately 40% are singletons. Sequenced: blood. Receptor source: a man in his late teens or twenties with Graves' hyperthyroidism.

This clonotype was seen a few times. V is TRBV6-5 and J is TRBJ1-3, with D uncertain. Germline V gene sequence: CDR1 MNHEY, CDR2 SVGAGI. V lost 6 bases and J 0 bases, leaving 9 bases between the germline ends. The CDR3 has 14 residues. The CDR3 is CASSRGISGNTIYF. The CDR3 DNA reads as TGTGCCAGCAGCAGAGGGATCTCTGGAAACACCATATATTTT.

Ten or more counts support this clonotype. The J gene is TRBJ1-1, the V gene TRBV7-9, with 9 positions matching TRBD1. Germline V CDR1 and CDR2: SEHNR, FQNEAQ (reference sequence). The J segment lost 9 bases and the V segment lost 5 bases, leaving 4 bases of the junction unmatched. The CDR3 covers 12 residues. The CDR3 nucleotides read TGTGCCAGCAGCCCTGGGACAGGGAAAGCTTTCTTT. This gives the protein CASSPGTGKAFF.

Only a few counts were recorded for this clonotype. The chain is built from TRBV5-1 and TRBJ2-2, with 10 bases aligning to TRBD2. This CDR3 comprises 15 residues. Per germline, CDR1 SGHRS and CDR2 YFSETQ. J was trimmed by 8 bases and V by 1 base; bases with no gene match: 5. In nucleotides, the CDR3 is TGCGCCAGCAGCTTGACTAGCGGGGCCGGGGGGGAGCTGTTTTTT. Its protein is CASSLTSGAGGELFF.

This clonotype was recorded at least ten times. V and J are TRBV7-3 and TRBJ2-5, with 10 bases matching TRBD2. The J segment lost 3 bases and the V segment lost 8 bases, leaving 3 bases of the junction unmatched. The CDR3 is 13 amino acids. Germline V lookup: CDR1 SGHTA, CDR2 FQGTGA. The CDR3: CASSAGGEETQYF. The CDR3 DNA reads TGTGCCAGCTCAGCGGGGGGGGAAGAGACCCAGTACTTC.

This clonotype was found a few times. This rearrangement joins TRBV20-1 to TRBJ2-7; TRBD2 matches 11 bases. Germline CDR1 and CDR2: DFQATT and SNEGSKA (reference sequence). V trimming: 8 bases; J trimming: 3 bases; junction bases outside the gene matches: 6. The CDR3 has 13 residues. In nucleotides, the CDR3 is TGCAGTCAGCGACTAGCGGGAAACTACGAGCAGTACTTC. Its protein product is CSQRLAGNYEQYF.

This clonotype was seen a handful of times. One end of the junction varies from germline; a read error may be responsible. V and J are TRBV7-7 and TRBJ2-5; D might be TRBD1 (6 bases). CDR1 and CDR2 (germline): SSHAT, FNYEAQ (reference sequence). CDR3 size: 16 residues. CDR3: CASSYDRDTGKETQYF. DNA for the CDR3: TGTGCTAGCAGTTATGACCGGGACACGGGAAAAGAGACCCAGTACTTC.

This clonotype was detected many times. This sequence joins TRBV19 and TRBJ1-1; possibly TRBD1 for D (5 bases). V lost 4 bases and J lost 0, with 12 bases in between. The germline gives CDR1 LNHDA, CDR2 SQIVND (reference sequence). The CDR3 contains 15 residues. Here the CDR3 DNA reads TGTGCCAGTAGTACCGCGACAGCGCTGAACACTGAAGCTTTCTTT. Amino acid sequence: CASSTATALNTEAFF. Using reference TRBV19 and TRBJ1-1 for the parts outside the CDR3, the full variable domain is DGGITQSPKYLFRKEGQNVTLSCEQNLNHDAMYWYRQDPGQGLRLIYYSQIVNDFQKGDIAEGYSVSREKKESFPLTVTSAQKNPTAFYLCASSTATALNTEAFFGQGTRLTVV.

This chain connects TRBV5-1 to TRBJ1-4; D not resolved. The CDR3 covers 15 residues. Trimming cost V 4 bases and J 0 bases, with 10 bases left between them. Germline V gene data show CDR1 as SGHRS and CDR2 as YFSETQ. This CDR3 is CASSTGITTNEKLFF. The CDR3 coding sequence is TGCGCCAGCAGCACCGGAATTACAACTAATGAAAAACTGTTTTTT.

There are a few counts of this clonotype. The rearrangement links TRBV11-1 to TRBJ1-1, with D perhaps TRBD1 (6 bases). With 5 bases removed from V and 5 bases from J, the gap between germline ends came to 18 bases. CDR1 and CDR2 from the germline V gene are SGHAT and FQDESV (reference sequence). The CDR3 is 15 residues long. DNA for the CDR3: TGTGCCAGCAGCCAAGGGGGAGGCTCTAGGACTGAAGCTTTCTTT. It encodes CASSQGGGSRTEAFF.

The J gene is TRBJ1-1, the V gene TRBV6-5; D unresolved. V lost 4 bases and J 6 bases, leaving 24 bases between the germline ends. The CDR3 is 17 residues long. Germline loops: CDR1 MNHEY, CDR2 SVGAGI. The CDR3 bases are TGTGCCAGCAGTTTCCATCCGGCCCACCAGGTCGTCCCTGAAGCTTTCTTT. Translated: CASSFHPAHQVVPEAFF.

This chain links TRBV11-2 with TRBJ1-6; D might be TRBD1 (5 bases). This CDR3 has 16 residues. Trimming cost V 0 bases and J 13 bases, with 19 bases left between them. Looked up from germline, CDR1 is SGHAT and CDR2 is FQNNGV. CDR3: CASSLEEGVGVGPLHF. CDR3 coding DNA: TGTGCCAGCAGCTTAGAAGAAGGGGTCGGGGTAGGGCCCCTCCACTTT.

On this clonotype itself: With a much larger clone just one base away, this may be a read error. The chain carries TRBV5-8 and TRBJ1-2; 7 bases are a match to TRBD1. Germline assignment: CDR1 SGHTS and CDR2 YDEGEE. The CDR3 is made up of 13 amino acids. The CDR3 here is CASSGLTGYGYAF. The DNA for the CDR3 is TGCGCCAGCAGCGGCCTGACAGGGTATGGCTACGCCTTC.

The chain links TRBV7-8 to TRBJ2-7; maybe TRBD1 (5 bases). Germline CDR1 is SGHVS and CDR2 is FQNEAQ. V was shortened by 6 bases and J by 7 bases, with 13 bases between the two germline ends. The CDR3 is 12 amino acids. CDR3 protein: CASRAGMSEQYF. The DNA of the CDR3 is TGTGCCAGCAGGGCAGGGATGTCGGAGCAGTACTTC.

The sample holds a few counts of this clonotype. The chain couples TRBV9 to TRBJ2-5, with 10 bases fitting TRBD2. Germline CDR1 reads SGDLS; CDR2 reads YYNGEE. V lost 0 bases and J lost 0; bases outside the gene matches: 5. CDR3 length equals 17 residues. CDR3 DNA sequence: TGTGCCAGCAGCGTAGCTATCACTAGCGGGGACCAAGAGACCCAGTACTTC. Amino acids: CASSVAITSGDQETQYF. The whole variable domain, remainder taken from reference TRBV9 and TRBJ2-5, is DSGVTQTPKHLITATGQRVTLRCSPRSGDLSVYWYQQSLDQGLQFLIQYYNGEERAKGNILERFSAQQFPDLHSELNLSSLELGDSALYFCASSVAITSGDQETQYFGPGTRLLVL.

This clonotype was picked up many times. This chain joins TRBV10-3 and TRBJ2-7; weak D call: TRBD2 (6 bases). Germline V gene lookup returns CDR1 ENHRY and CDR2 SYGVKD. This CDR3 comprises 14 residues. V lost 4 bases to trimming and J lost 3 bases, with 13 bases between them. CDR3: CAISGTGTYYEQYF. In nucleotides, the CDR3 is TGTGCCATCAGTGGCACCGGGACTTACTACGAGCAGTACTTC.

This rearrangement joins TRBV5-1 to TRBJ2-6; D gene unclear. CDR1 SGHRS and CDR2 YFSETQ come from the germline V gene. The CDR3 loop spans 14 amino acids. Between the trimmed V and J ends, which lost 6 bases and 0 bases, there was a span of 7 bases. The DNA for the CDR3 is TGCGCCAGCACTTCTTACTCTGGGGCCAACGTCCTGACTTTC. Its protein product is CASTSYSGANVLTF.

Details on this clonotype: A clone one base away is much larger, so this may be a read error. This chain joins TRBV9 and TRBJ1-2, with D possibly being TRBD1 (5 bases). The length of the CDR3 is 15 residues. Per germline, CDR1 SGDLS and CDR2 YYNGEE. CDR3 residues: CASSVGLGPTYGYAF. The DNA of the CDR3 is TGTGCCAGCAGCGTAGGTTTGGGACCGACGTATGGCTACGCCTTC.

J is TRBJ2-2 and V is TRBV2, with D possibly TRBD2 on 6 matching bases. V lost 6 bases, J lost 3 bases, and 14 bases lay in between. The germline V gene encodes CDR1 SNHLY and CDR2 FYNNEI. The CDR3 has 15 amino acids. Here the CDR3 reads CASSPAGQDTGELFF. As DNA, the CDR3 is TGTGCCAGCAGCCCGGCGGGGCAGGACACCGGGGAGCTGTTTTTT.

On this clonotype: A single base separates this from a much larger clone, so it may be a read error. The V gene is TRBV20-1, the J gene TRBJ2-7; D might be TRBD1 (6 bases). This CDR3 is built from 12 residues. Trimming took off 3 bases at V and 3 bases at J, with 9 bases between the two ends. Germline V lookup: CDR1 DFQATT, CDR2 SNEGSKA (reference sequence). CDR3 loop: CSARGADYEQYF. The CDR3 region has the DNA TGCAGTGCTAGGGGGGCAGACTACGAGCAGTACTTC.

V usage is TRBV5-1 and J usage is TRBJ1-5; 8 bases map to TRBD1. V dropped 4 bases and J dropped 0; count of bases not matched to a gene: 6. Germline-derived CDR1 and CDR2 are SGHRS and YFSETQ. The CDR3 is 16 amino acids. The CDR3 DNA reads as TGCGCCAGCAGCCAGGGGACAGGCGATAGCAATCAGCCCCAGCATTTT. This gives the protein CASSQGTGDSNQPQHF.

This clonotype was observed once. Given a much more abundant clone one base away, this may be a read error. J is TRBJ2-7 and V is TRBV7-8; no firm D call. Germline CDR1 SGHVS, CDR2 FQNEAQ. The CDR3 runs to 15 residues. Between the trimmed V and J ends, which lost 3 bases and 1 base, there was a span of 13 bases. The CDR3 protein is CASSFGSVASYEQYF. Here the CDR3 DNA reads TGTGCCAGCAGCTTTGGCAGTGTGGCTTCCTACGAGCAGTACTTC.

About this clonotype: Since a much larger clone is just one base distant, this may be a read error. The rearrangement joins TRBV20-1 to TRBJ2-6, with no clear D. The CDR3 covers 13 residues. V lost 6 bases and J 0 bases, leaving 6 bases between the germline ends. CDR1 is DFQATT, CDR2 SNEGSKA, per germline (reference sequence). The CDR3 DNA follows: TGCAGTGCCGCACACTCTGGGGCCAACGTCCTGACTTTC. Its protein is CSAAHSGANVLTF.

This clonotype has more than one count but fewer than ten. The genes are TRBV6-5 and TRBJ1-2; TRBD1 is a possible D gene (5 bases). CDR3 length equals 12 residues. Between the trimmed V and J ends, which lost 6 bases and 5 bases, there was a span of 10 bases. CDR1 is MNHEY, CDR2 SVGAGI, per germline. CDR3 residues: CASRLTDYGYTF. The CDR3 DNA reads TGTGCCAGCAGGTTGACAGATTATGGCTACACCTTC.

This clonotype was seen a handful of times. This sequence joins TRBV7-2 and TRBJ1-6; D unresolved. The CDR3 consists of 16 residues. Trimming pared 4 bases from V and 3 bases from J, leaving 13 bases between. Germline V CDR1 and CDR2: SGHTA, FQGNSA. The CDR3 is CASSSREVGYNSPLHF. CDR3 in DNA: TGTGCCAGCAGCTCTAGGGAGGTTGGCTATAATTCACCCCTCCACTTT.

This chain links TRBV11-2 with TRBJ2-5; 7 nucleotides agree with TRBD2. Per the germline V gene, CDR1 is SGHAT and CDR2 is FQNNGV. The CDR3 length is 11 residues. J was trimmed by 7 bases and V by 11 bases; bases with no gene match: 7. The CDR3 reads CADTSEGTQYF. The CDR3 bases are TGTGCCGACACTAGCGAGGGGACCCAGTACTTC.

This clonotype was observed a few times. The gene calls are TRBV5-1 and TRBJ1-1; D unclear. Germline V CDR1 and CDR2: SGHRS, YFSETQ. The CDR3 extends over 16 amino acids. The V gene lost 3 bases and the J gene lost 0 bases, with 15 bases spanning the gap. The CDR3 loop is CASSSGRLELNTEAFF. The CDR3 coding sequence is TGCGCCAGCAGCTCCGGACGGTTAGAACTGAACACTGAAGCTTTCTTT.

This clonotype was counted many times. The chain combines TRBV19 with TRBJ1-4, with D tentatively TRBD1 (6 bases). V lost 3 bases and J lost 5, with 10 bases in between. The V gene's germline CDR1 is LNHDA and CDR2 SQIVND (reference sequence). The CDR3 extends over 14 amino acids. The chain's CDR3 is CASSITGGNEKLFF. The DNA of the CDR3 is TGTGCCAGTAGTATCACTGGGGGCAATGAAAAACTGTTTTTT.

V gene TRBV9 combines with J gene TRBJ1-2, with unresolved D. This CDR3 spans 11 amino acids. Per germline, CDR1 SGDLS and CDR2 YYNGEE. Trimming stripped 0 bases from V and 6 bases from J, with 3 bases between. The CDR3 sequence is CASSVEDGYTF. The DNA of the CDR3 is TGTGCCAGCAGCGTAGAGGATGGCTACACCTTC.

The V and J genes are TRBV20-1 and TRBJ2-2; 7 bases match TRBD1. V lost 6 bases and J lost 0; bases outside the gene matches: 7. The germline gives CDR1 DFQATT, CDR2 SNEGSKA (reference sequence). The length of the CDR3 is 15 residues. In DNA form, the CDR3 reads TGCAGTGCCGGGACGACAGGGACGAACACCGGGGAGCTGTTTTTT. It yields the protein CSAGTTGTNTGELFF.

The V and J genes are TRBV28 and TRBJ1-1; 7 bases are a match to TRBD1. Germline V gene sequence: CDR1 MDHEN, CDR2 SYDVKM. The CDR3 runs 15 residues. J lost 3 bases, V lost 5 bases, and 9 bases had no gene match. CDR3 sequence (DNA): TGTGCCAGCAGTAAACCCGGGACAGTGGACACTGAAGCTTTCTTT. It yields the protein CASSKPGTVDTEAFF.

The sample holds many counts of this clonotype. In DNA, the CDR3 is TGTGCCAGTAGTGACGTTAATGAAAAACTGTTTTTT. It specifies CASSDVNEKLFF. The V gene is TRBV19, the J gene TRBJ1-4; D uncertain. This CDR3 has 12 residues. Per germline, CDR1 LNHDA and CDR2 SQIVND (reference sequence). Trimming pared 5 bases from V and 4 bases from J, leaving 5 bases between.

At least ten counts were recorded for this clonotype. The chain employs TRBV10-3 and TRBJ2-7, with 12 bases that match TRBD2. Germline V lookup: CDR1 ENHRY, CDR2 SYGVKD. The V and J ends lost 0 bases and 3 bases, in that order; junction bases with no gene match: 3. The length of the CDR3 is 16 residues. CDR3 region: CAISESVTSGSYEQYF. The CDR3 DNA sequence: TGTGCCATCAGTGAGTCTGTGACTAGCGGGAGCTACGAGCAGTACTTC.